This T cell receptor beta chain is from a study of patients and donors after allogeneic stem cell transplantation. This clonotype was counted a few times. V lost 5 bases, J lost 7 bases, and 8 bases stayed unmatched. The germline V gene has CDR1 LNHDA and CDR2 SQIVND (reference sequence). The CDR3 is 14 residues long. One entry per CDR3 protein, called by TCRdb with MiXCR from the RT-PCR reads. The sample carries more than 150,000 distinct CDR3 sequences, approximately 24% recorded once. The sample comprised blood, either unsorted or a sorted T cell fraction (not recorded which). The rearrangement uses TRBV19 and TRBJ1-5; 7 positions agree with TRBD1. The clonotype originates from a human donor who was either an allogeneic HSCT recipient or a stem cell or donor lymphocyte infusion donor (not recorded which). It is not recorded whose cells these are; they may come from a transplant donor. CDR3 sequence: CASSPRQGPQPQHF. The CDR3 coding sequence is TGTGCCAGTAGTCCCCGACAGGGTCCGCAGCCCCAGCATTTT.